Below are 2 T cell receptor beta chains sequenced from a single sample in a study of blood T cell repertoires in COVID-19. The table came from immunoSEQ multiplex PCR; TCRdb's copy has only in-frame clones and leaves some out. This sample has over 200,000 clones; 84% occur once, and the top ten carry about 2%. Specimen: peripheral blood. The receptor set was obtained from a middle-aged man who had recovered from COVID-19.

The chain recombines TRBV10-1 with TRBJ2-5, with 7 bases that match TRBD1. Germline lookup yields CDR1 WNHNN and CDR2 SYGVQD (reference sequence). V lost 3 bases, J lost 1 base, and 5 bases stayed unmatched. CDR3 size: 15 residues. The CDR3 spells CASSDTGTAQETQYF. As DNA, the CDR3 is TGCGCCAGCAGTGATACCGGGACAGCCCAAGAGACCCAGTACTTC.

In nucleotides, the CDR3 is TGCGCCAGCACCGGCCACGGGACAGACTACAATGAGCAGTTCTTC. Residues: CASTGHGTDYNEQFF. V usage is TRBV10-2 and J usage is TRBJ2-1; 7 bases agree with TRBD1. Germline V gene lookup returns CDR1 WSHSY and CDR2 SAAADI. The V segment lost 7 bases and the J segment 3 bases; nucleotides outside the gene matches: 9. The CDR3 is 15 residues long.